The 18 T cell receptor beta chains reported below all come from one sample, sequenced in a study of blood T cell repertoires in COVID-19. Sequencing was performed with immunoSEQ multiplex PCR; in TCRdb, only in-frame clones are kept and a portion is missing. The sample consists of 200,000 to 250,000 clones, 70% to 90% of them appearing once. Sequenced input: PBMCs or T cells enriched from blood (not recorded which). The receptors originated from a woman aged 40 to 50 with acute COVID-19.

This chain joins TRBV12-5 and TRBJ2-7; 8 bases line up with TRBD1. This CDR3 is built from 15 residues. V trimming: 4 bases; J trimming: 2 bases; junction bases outside the gene matches: 7. Germline V gene data show CDR1 as LGHNT and CDR2 as FRNRAP. The CDR3 spells CASGSSPGQAYEQYF. Here the CDR3 DNA reads TGTGCTAGTGGTTCGTCGCCGGGACAGGCCTACGAGCAGTACTTC. The entire variable domain, with the rest obtained from reference TRBV12-5 and TRBJ2-7, is as follows: DARVTQTPRHKVTEMGQEVTMRCQPILGHNTVFWYRQTMMQGLELLAYFRNRAPLDDSGMPKDRFSAEMPDATLATLKIQPSEPRDSAVYFCASGSSPGQAYEQYFGPGTRLTVT.

V is TRBV10-3 and J is TRBJ2-4, with a possible D match to TRBD1 (5 bases). This CDR3 spans 16 amino acids. Trimming left V 6 bases short and J 0 bases short, with 15 bases between. Germline V gives CDR1 ENHRY, CDR2 SYGVKD. CDR3: CAISQGWELAKNIQYF. CDR3 nucleotides: TGTGCCATCAGCCAGGGTTGGGAACTAGCCAAAAACATTCAGTACTTC.

The chain couples TRBV2 to TRBJ1-3; tentatively, D is TRBD1 (5 bases). The V end lost 7 bases, the J end lost 4 bases, and 14 bases lay between the germline ends. The CDR3 is 14 amino acids. CDR1 is SNHLY and CDR2 is FYNNEI in the germline V gene. This chain's CDR3 is CASMGGRGGNTIYF. For the CDR3, the DNA is TGTGCCAGCATGGGCGGGAGGGGCGGAAACACCATATATTTT.

V and J are TRBV9 and TRBJ2-2; weak D call: TRBD2 (6 bases). The CDR3 is made up of 15 amino acids. The germline gives CDR1 SGDLS, CDR2 YYNGEE. V was pared by 3 bases and J by 0 bases, with 9 bases between. DNA for the CDR3: TGTGCCAGCAGCGGCGGGACGCCGAACACCGGGGAGCTGTTTTTT. This encodes CASSGGTPNTGELFF.

The CDR3 is CASSPLGRPSGNTIYF. The CDR3 region has the DNA TGTGCCAGCAGCCCCCTGGGGCGGCCCTCTGGAAACACCATATATTTT. This chain uses TRBV3-1 (or the pseudogene TRBV3-2) with TRBJ1-3; weak D call: TRBD1 (5 bases). V lost 4 bases, J lost 0 bases, and 13 bases lay in between. The CDR3 length is 16 residues. Per germline, CDR1 LGHDT and CDR2 YNNKEL (reference sequence).

The rearrangement joins TRBV12-5 to TRBJ1-1, with TRBD1 as a possible D gene (6 bases). Germline lookup yields CDR1 LGHNT and CDR2 FRNRAP. The V gene lost 0 bases and the J gene lost 5 bases, with 19 bases spanning the gap. The CDR3 is made up of 17 amino acids. DNA of the CDR3: TGTGCTAGTGGTTTGGTACCCACAGGGAAATGGAATACTGAAGCTTTCTTT. Residues: CASGLVPTGKWNTEAFF.

The chain recombines TRBV20-1 with TRBJ1-2, with D unresolved. With 4 bases removed from V and 1 base from J, the gap between germline ends came to 16 bases. From germline, CDR1 is DFQATT and CDR2 SNEGSKA (reference sequence). This CDR3 region has 15 residues. The CDR3 spells CSAIENPLSNYGYTF. CDR3 sequence (DNA): TGCAGTGCTATTGAAAATCCCTTGAGTAACTATGGCTACACCTTC.

The V and J genes are TRBV9 and TRBJ1-6, with D perhaps matching TRBD1 (5 bases). V was clipped by 4 bases and J by 6 bases, with 14 bases between them. This CDR3 contains 15 residues. CDR1 is SGDLS and CDR2 is YYNGEE in the germline V gene. For the CDR3, the DNA is TGTGCCAGCAGCCCGACGCAGGGTGCTAATTCACCCCTCCACTTT. It specifies CASSPTQGANSPLHF.

The V gene is TRBV30, the J gene TRBJ2-2; the match to TRBD1 covers 7 bases. The ends lost 3 bases at V and 5 bases at J; junction bases unmatched: 18. CDR1 GTSNPN and CDR2 SVGIG come from the germline V gene (reference sequence). CDR3 length: 18 amino acids. The CDR3 nucleotides are TGTGCCTGGAGCGGCCGTCCTAGGGGGCCTACATTTACCGGGGAGCTGTTTTTT. Amino acids: CAWSGRPRGPTFTGELFF.

V gene TRBV7-2 combines with J gene TRBJ2-1; D is perhaps TRBD1 (6 bases). Trimming took 0 bases from V and 8 from J, leaving 14 bases between them. Germline V CDR1 and CDR2: SGHTA, FQGNSA. The CDR3 covers 15 residues. The CDR3 here is CASSLALGARDEQFF. CDR3 nucleotides: TGTGCCAGCAGCTTAGCATTGGGGGCCAGGGATGAGCAGTTCTTC.

This sequence joins TRBV11-2 and TRBJ1-1, with D maybe TRBD1 (5 bases). V was trimmed by 5 bases and J by 7 bases, leaving 17 bases between them. This CDR3 has 14 residues. The V gene's germline CDR1 is SGHAT and CDR2 FQNNGV. CDR3 bases: TGTGCCAGCAGCCCGGGTGGGGGGGTTGGTGAAGCTTTCTTT. This gives the protein CASSPGGGVGEAFF.

The chain joins TRBV6-5 to TRBJ2-1, with D perhaps TRBD2 (5 bases). The CDR3 has 15 residues. Germline CDR1 reads MNHEY; CDR2 reads SVGAGI. Trimming cost V 2 bases and J 4 bases, with 12 bases left between them. In nucleotides, the CDR3 is TGTGCCAGCAGTTACGAGGGCCGACCGTACAATGAGCAGTTCTTC. Amino acids: CASSYEGRPYNEQFF.

This clone was picked up one time. The chain joins TRBV3-1 (or the pseudogene TRBV3-2) to TRBJ2-2, with D possibly being TRBD2 (5 bases). Trimming took 1 base from V and 5 from J, leaving 14 bases between them. Germline loops: CDR1 LGHDT, CDR2 YNNKEL (reference sequence). The length of the CDR3 is 16 residues. CDR3 DNA sequence: TGTGCCAGCAGCCAAGTAAGCAGGCGGAGGACCGGGGAGCTGTTTTTT. Amino acids: CASSQVSRRRTGELFF.

The V and J genes are TRBV3-1 (or the pseudogene TRBV3-2) and TRBJ1-1; D possibly corresponds to TRBD1 (5 bases). CDR1 is LGHDT and CDR2 is YNNKEL in the germline V gene (reference sequence). V was cut by 5 bases and J by 1 base, with 14 bases left in between. This CDR3 region has 15 residues. CDR3 nucleotide sequence: TGTGCCAGCAGCGATAGGAATCAGGGGAACACTGAAGCTTTCTTT. This codes for CASSDRNQGNTEAFF.

The chain recombines TRBV5-4 with TRBJ1-2; D is perhaps TRBD1 (6 bases). The V and J ends lost 1 base and 0 bases respectively, with 7 bases between them. The germline V gene has CDR1 SGHNT and CDR2 YYREEE (reference sequence). The CDR3 contains 14 residues. The CDR3 is CASSLRGTNYGYTF. The CDR3 bases are TGTGCCAGCAGCTTGAGGGGGACTAACTATGGCTACACCTTC.

CDR3 DNA sequence: TGTGCTAGTGGTTTGGCCCCTCTTGGGGGCAGGAGCACTGAAGCTTTCTTT. Translating it yields CASGLAPLGGRSTEAFF. The rearrangement links TRBV12-5 to TRBJ1-1, with a possible D match to TRBD1 (6 bases). Trimming removed 1 base from V and 4 bases from J, with 19 bases in between. The CDR3 covers 17 residues. The V gene's germline CDR1 is LGHNT and CDR2 FRNRAP.

This chain uses TRBV4-1 with TRBJ1-1; no firm D call. CDR3 length equals 18 residues. The V end was cut by 3 bases, the J end by 1 base, with 21 bases between. CDR1 is MGHRA, CDR2 YSYEKL, per germline. The CDR3 DNA reads as TGCGCCAGCAGCCAGGTTTTCCTCCGTGGCGGAACGAACACTGAAGCTTTCTTT. Its translation is CASSQVFLRGGTNTEAFF.

The chain is built from TRBV13 and TRBJ1-6; 8 nucleotides line up with TRBD1. Trimming removed 5 bases from V and 8 bases from J; junction bases left unmatched: 11. Germline V CDR1 and CDR2: PRHDT, FYEKMQ (reference sequence). This CDR3 comprises 16 residues. In DNA, the CDR3 is TGTGCCAGCAGCCCATGGACAGGGCAGGATCATTCACCCCTCCACTTT. The encoded protein is CASSPWTGQDHSPLHF.